These 24 T cell receptor beta chains came from one sample sequenced in a study of T-cell reconstitution after alpha-beta-depleted transplantation in children. Unique molecular identifiers were used to barcode this TCRbeta library. TCRdb analysed the PCR reads with MiXCR anew, one entry per CDR3 protein. This sample has around 140,000 distinct CDR3 sequences; roughly 8.8% occur once, and the top ten carry about a sixth. The sequences come from PBMCs, mostly from graft donor cells, collected 180 days after TCRalphabeta/CD19-depleted stem cell transplant. The receptors shown here come from a female patient aged 2 to 10 who had a stem cell transplant for congenital amegakaryocytic thrombocytopenia, so the T cells may come from the graft donor.

This clonotype has a handful of counts. The rearrangement uses TRBV20-1 and TRBJ1-6; no firm D call. Germline CDR1 and CDR2: DFQATT and SNEGSKA (reference sequence). Trimming cost V 6 bases and J 10 bases, with 16 bases left between them. The CDR3 has 13 residues. CDR3 nucleotides: TGCAGTGCCCTCTCTTGGGGTCGCTCACCCCTCCACTTT. This encodes CSALSWGRSPLHF.

This clonotype was recorded at least ten times. The rearrangement uses TRBV5-1 and TRBJ2-5; no definite D call. Germline V gives CDR1 SGHRS, CDR2 YFSETQ. The ends were cut back, 1 base at V and 2 bases at J, with 6 bases in the middle. This CDR3 region has 13 residues. The CDR3 DNA follows: TGCGCCAGCAGCTTGTTCACACAAGAGACCCAGTACTTC. Its translation: CASSLFTQETQYF.

This clonotype was recorded at least ten times. DNA of the CDR3: TGTGCCAGCAGTCCCGAGAATGAGCAGTTCTTC. This sequence encodes CASSPENEQFF. The rearrangement uses TRBV7-9 and TRBJ2-1; D unclear. The germline gives CDR1 SEHNR, CDR2 FQNEAQ (reference sequence). V lost 6 bases, J lost 7 bases, and 7 bases lay in between. The CDR3 spans 11 residues.

At least ten counts were recorded for this clonotype. The V call is TRBV6-1, the J call TRBJ1-5; D gene unclear. Germline values: CDR1 MNHNS, CDR2 SASEGT. V was cut by 0 bases and J by 7 bases, with 10 bases left in between. CDR3 size: 14 residues. The CDR3, as DNA: TGTGCCAGCAGTGAAGCGCTTTGGGGACAGCCCCAGCATTTT. Encoded protein: CASSEALWGQPQHF.

The sample holds many counts of this clonotype. Here the CDR3 DNA reads TGCAGTGCGGGCGGGCGCCCATCAGATACGCAGTATTTT. It codes for CSAGGRPSDTQYF. The V call is TRBV20-1, the J call TRBJ2-3; perhaps TRBD2 as D (5 bases). Trimming stripped 6 bases from V and 4 bases from J, with 14 bases between. CDR3 length equals 13 residues. Germline V lookup: CDR1 DFQATT, CDR2 SNEGSKA (reference sequence).

This chain uses TRBV2 with TRBJ2-7, with D unresolved. This CDR3 is 11 amino acids long. V dropped 7 bases and J dropped 1 base, with 5 bases sitting between them. Germline V gives CDR1 SNHLY, CDR2 FYNNEI. CDR3 bases: TGTGCCAGCACCGTATCCTACGAGCAGTACTTC. This encodes CASTVSYEQYF.

This clonotype showed up many times. This chain links TRBV25-1 with TRBJ1-5, with D possibly TRBD1 on 6 matching bases. Germline loops: CDR1 MGHDK, CDR2 SYGVNS. The length of the CDR3 is 14 residues. Trimming removed 7 bases from V and 2 bases from J, with 12 bases in between. The CDR3 reads CASNWTDGNQPQHF. CDR3 DNA: TGTGCCAGCAACTGGACAGACGGCAATCAGCCCCAGCATTTT.

This clonotype was detected ten times or more. The chain is built from TRBV7-6 and TRBJ2-3; D not certain. This CDR3 spans 13 amino acids. V was pared by 1 base and J by 6 bases, with 8 bases between. Per germline, CDR1 SGHVS and CDR2 FNYEAQ. In DNA form, the CDR3 reads TGTGCCAGCAGCTTAGGCTACGCTGATACGCAGTATTTT. Translating gives CASSLGYADTQYF.

This clonotype was seen at least ten times. Here the CDR3 reads CASSFRFSGVEQYF. CDR3 DNA sequence: TGTGCCAGCAGTTTTCGGTTTTCGGGTGTCGAGCAGTACTTC. The V call is TRBV12-3 or TRBV12-4, the J call TRBJ2-7; D gene unclear. V was shortened by 3 bases and J by 6 bases, with 15 bases between the two germline ends. The CDR3 is made up of 14 amino acids.

This clonotype was counted at least ten times. The V gene is TRBV12-3 or TRBV12-4, the J gene TRBJ1-2; D might be TRBD1 (6 bases). Trimming removed 2 bases at V and 5 bases at J, with 12 bases between. The CDR3 covers 14 residues. CDR3 in amino acids: CASSLYAGAYGYTF. The CDR3 coding sequence is TGTGCCAGCAGTTTATATGCAGGGGCTTATGGCTACACCTTC.

This clonotype was seen ten or more times. The chain uses TRBV29-1 and TRBJ2-3; no clear D. Germline assignment: CDR1 SQVTM and CDR2 ANQGSEA. V lost 8 bases and J lost 1, with 7 bases in between. The CDR3 is 11 residues long. CDR3 loop: CSTGRTDTQYF. The CDR3 bases are TGCAGCACCGGCCGCACAGATACGCAGTATTTT.

This clonotype was counted many times. This sequence joins TRBV20-1 and TRBJ1-4; 8 bases are shared with TRBD1. The trim removed 4 bases at V and 5 bases at J, leaving 3 bases unmatched. The CDR3 covers 13 residues. Germline V CDR1 and CDR2: DFQATT, SNEGSKA (reference sequence). The CDR3 protein is CSAIRTGNEKLFF. CDR3 nucleotide sequence: TGCAGTGCTATCAGGACAGGGAATGAAAAACTGTTTTTT.

In its sample, this clonotype was seen many times. The genes are TRBV10-1 and TRBJ2-7, with 8 bases aligning to TRBD1. The V gene end was trimmed by 7 bases and the J gene end by 5 bases; junction bases not matched to a gene: 16. Germline-derived CDR1 and CDR2 are WNHNN and SYGVQD (reference sequence). The CDR3 has 16 residues. The CDR3 coding sequence is TGCGCCAGCACTCCCTGGAGACAGGGGCGATCCCACGAGCAGTACTTC. Its protein is CASTPWRQGRSHEQYF.

This clonotype was observed a handful of times. The chain carries TRBV7-9 and TRBJ2-7; D may be TRBD1 (5 bases). CDR1 is SEHNR, CDR2 FQNEAQ, per germline (reference sequence). The CDR3 runs to 16 residues. V was trimmed by 5 bases and J by 2 bases, leaving 19 bases between them. The CDR3 DNA reads TGTGCCAGCAGCCCCAACGGACACCTGATGACCTACGAGCAGTACTTC. Amino acid sequence: CASSPNGHLMTYEQYF.

This clonotype was found many times. The chain recombines TRBV2 with TRBJ1-1; no firm D call. Germline assignment: CDR1 SNHLY and CDR2 FYNNEI. The CDR3 is made up of 11 amino acids. V gave up 7 bases and J gave up 7 bases, with 10 bases separating them. The CDR3: CASISEVEAFF. The DNA of the CDR3 is TGTGCCAGCATCTCCGAGGTTGAAGCTTTCTTT.

The genes are TRBV5-1 and TRBJ2-2; TRBD1 aligns across 7 bases. This CDR3 has 15 residues. Germline values: CDR1 SGHRS, CDR2 YFSETQ. The V gene end was trimmed by 4 bases and the J gene end by 5 bases; junction bases not matched to a gene: 8. This chain's CDR3 is CASSKLTGWTGELFF. In nucleotides, the CDR3 is TGCGCCAGCAGCAAGCTGACAGGGTGGACCGGGGAGCTGTTTTTT.

The CDR3 DNA reads TGTGCCAGCAGTGCCGGACCTTACAATGAGCAGTTCTTC. This encodes CASSAGPYNEQFF. V is TRBV6-1 and J is TRBJ2-1; D is uncertain. The germline V gene has CDR1 MNHNS and CDR2 SASEGT. This CDR3 comprises 13 residues. V was clipped by 4 bases and J by 4 bases, with 8 bases between them.

This clonotype showed up many times. This chain joins TRBV5-1 and TRBJ1-2, with a tentative D call TRBD1 (5 bases). Per the germline V gene, CDR1 is SGHRS and CDR2 is YFSETQ. The CDR3 contains 16 residues. V was cut by 0 bases and J by 1 base, with 13 bases left in between. The CDR3: CASSLVNDSVNYGYTF. Written as DNA, the CDR3 is TGCGCCAGCAGCTTGGTGAATGACAGTGTTAACTATGGCTACACCTTC. The entire variable domain, with the rest obtained from reference TRBV5-1 and TRBJ1-2, is as follows: KAGVTQTPRYLIKTRGQQVTLSCSPISGHRSVSWYQQTPGQGLQFLFEYFSETQRNKGNFPGRFSGRQFSNSRSEMNVSTLELGDSALYLCASSLVNDSVNYGYTFGSGTRLTVV.

This clonotype was seen many times. The chain uses TRBV20-1 and TRBJ2-2; maybe TRBD1 (6 bases). This CDR3 region has 13 residues. Germline-derived CDR1 and CDR2 are DFQATT and SNEGSKA (reference sequence). V was cut by 3 bases and J by 7 bases, with 12 bases left in between. CDR3 coding DNA: TGCAGTGCTAGTTATACAGGGAGCGGGGAGCTGTTTTTT. As protein: CSASYTGSGELFF.

V usage is TRBV20-1 and J usage is TRBJ2-7; D is unresolved. Trimming cost V 4 bases and J 3 bases, with 10 bases left between them. Germline assignment: CDR1 DFQATT and CDR2 SNEGSKA (reference sequence). CDR3 length equals 12 residues. CDR3 sequence reads: CSAIGNRYEQYF. In DNA form, the CDR3 reads TGCAGTGCTATAGGGAATCGCTACGAGCAGTACTTC.

To note about this clonotype: An end of the junction does not agree with germline; a read error may underlie this. This CDR3 is CTSSLGGKVQRIRNTIYF. CDR3 coding DNA: TGTACCAGCAGTTTAGGAGGGAAGGTCCAACGAATCCGAAACACCATATATTTT. This sequence joins TRBV2 and TRBJ1-3; D unclear. The CDR3 extends over 18 amino acids. From germline, CDR1 is SNHLY and CDR2 FYNNEI.

This clonotype was recorded many times. The chain combines TRBV29-1 with TRBJ2-1, with 13 bases fitting TRBD2. This CDR3 has 14 residues. Germline values: CDR1 SQVTM, CDR2 ANQGSEA. The J segment lost 8 bases and the V segment lost 6 bases, leaving 7 bases of the junction unmatched. DNA of the CDR3: TGCAGCGTGAGGACTAGCGGGAGAGTCCATGAGCAGTTCTTC. Amino acid sequence: CSVRTSGRVHEQFF.

This clonotype was recorded many times. The CDR3 loop is CASPKRRDRGSLGYGYTF. CDR3 bases: TGTGCCAGCCCTAAACGCAGGGACAGGGGTTCTTTGGGTTATGGCTACACCTTC. The chain uses TRBV27 and TRBJ1-2, with 10 bases fitting TRBD1. Germline-derived CDR1 and CDR2 are MNHEY and SMNVEV (reference sequence). Germline trimming cut 8 bases from V and 5 bases from J; bases unmatched to any gene: 20. The length of the CDR3 is 18 residues.

The table lists this clonotype with many counts. This chain links TRBV20-1 with TRBJ2-1; 9 bases match TRBD2. The CDR3 spans 16 residues. Germline CDR1 and CDR2: DFQATT and SNEGSKA (reference sequence). With 1 base clipped from V and 3 bases from J, the junction kept 7 bases outside the gene matches. DNA of the CDR3: TGCAGTGCTAGAGCCCCCCGCGGGAGGGACTACAATGAGCAGTTCTTC. Protein product: CSARAPRGRDYNEQFF.